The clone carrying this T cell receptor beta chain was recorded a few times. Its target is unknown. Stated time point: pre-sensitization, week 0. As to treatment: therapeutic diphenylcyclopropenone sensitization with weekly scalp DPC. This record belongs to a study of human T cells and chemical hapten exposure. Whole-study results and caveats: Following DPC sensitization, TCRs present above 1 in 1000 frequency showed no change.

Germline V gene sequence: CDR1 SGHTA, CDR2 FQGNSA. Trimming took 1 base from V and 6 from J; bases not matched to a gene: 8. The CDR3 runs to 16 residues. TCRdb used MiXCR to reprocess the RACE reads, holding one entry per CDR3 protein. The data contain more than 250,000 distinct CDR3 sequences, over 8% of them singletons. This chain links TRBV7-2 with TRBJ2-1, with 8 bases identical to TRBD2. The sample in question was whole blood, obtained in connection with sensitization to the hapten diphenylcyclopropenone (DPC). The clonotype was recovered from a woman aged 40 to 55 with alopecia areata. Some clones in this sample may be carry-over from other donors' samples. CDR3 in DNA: TGTGCCAGCAGCTTAGAGGGGACCGGGACTAGCAATGAGCAGTTCTTC. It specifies CASSLEGTGTSNEQFF.